This T cell receptor beta chain was obtained from a study of T-cell reconstitution after alpha-beta-depleted transplantation in children. This clonotype has at least ten counts. Its antigen remains unidentified. The TCRbeta library was prepared with unique molecular identifiers. TCRdb re-derived calls from the PCR reads in MiXCR, one entry per CDR3 protein. The table lists 200,000 to 300,000 distinct CDR3 sequences, about 26% of them singletons. V gave up 2 bases and J gave up 5 bases, with 13 bases separating them. The CDR3 has 14 amino acids. Broader study findings: Recipient T cells and thymic progenitors that survived gave rise to the high TCRbeta diversity observed at day 60 in some patients. Several hundred graft clones that had expanded were reportedly the source of alpha-beta T cells about two months after transplant. The main origin of T-cell counts and diversity one year after transplant was newly produced T cells.

The V gene is TRBV12-3 or TRBV12-4, the J gene TRBJ2-7; D is possibly TRBD2 (5 bases). The source material was PBMCs, sampled before TCRalphabeta/CD19-depleted stem cell transplant. The sequence was obtained from a girl aged 2 to 10 with Fanconi anemia, due to receive a stem cell transplant. CDR3 coding DNA: TGTGCCAGCAGTTTAAAACTAGGTTGGGACGAGCAGTACTTC. Translation gives CASSLKLGWDEQYF.